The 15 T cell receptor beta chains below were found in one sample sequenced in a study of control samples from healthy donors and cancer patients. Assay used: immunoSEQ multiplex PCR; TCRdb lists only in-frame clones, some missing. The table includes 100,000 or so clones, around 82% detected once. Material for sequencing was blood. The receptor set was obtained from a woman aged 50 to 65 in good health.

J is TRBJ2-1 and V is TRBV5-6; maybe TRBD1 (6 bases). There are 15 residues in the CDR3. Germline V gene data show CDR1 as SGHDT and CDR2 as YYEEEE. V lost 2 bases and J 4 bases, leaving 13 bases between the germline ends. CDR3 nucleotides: TGTGCCAGCAGCTTAACCCAGGGGCCGTACAATGAGCAGTTCTTC. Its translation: CASSLTQGPYNEQFF.

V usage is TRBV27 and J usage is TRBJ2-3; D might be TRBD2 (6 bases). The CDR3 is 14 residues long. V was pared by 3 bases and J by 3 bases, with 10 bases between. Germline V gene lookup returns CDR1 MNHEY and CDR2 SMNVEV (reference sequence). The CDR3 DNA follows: TGTGCCAGCAGTTTTGATAGCGGAACAGATACGCAGTATTTT. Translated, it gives CASSFDSGTDTQYF.

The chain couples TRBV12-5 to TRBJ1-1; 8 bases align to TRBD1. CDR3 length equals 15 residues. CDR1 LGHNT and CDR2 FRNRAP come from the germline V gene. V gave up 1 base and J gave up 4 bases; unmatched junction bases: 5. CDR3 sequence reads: CASGLAQGGVTEAFF. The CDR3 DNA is TGTGCTAGTGGTTTGGCACAGGGGGGCGTCACTGAAGCTTTCTTT.

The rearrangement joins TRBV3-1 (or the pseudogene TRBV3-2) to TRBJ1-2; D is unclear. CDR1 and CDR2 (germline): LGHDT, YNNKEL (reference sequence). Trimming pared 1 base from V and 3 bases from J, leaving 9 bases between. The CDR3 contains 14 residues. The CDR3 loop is CASSQGLGDYGYTF. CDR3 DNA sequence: TGTGCCAGCAGCCAAGGATTGGGAGACTATGGCTACACCTTC.

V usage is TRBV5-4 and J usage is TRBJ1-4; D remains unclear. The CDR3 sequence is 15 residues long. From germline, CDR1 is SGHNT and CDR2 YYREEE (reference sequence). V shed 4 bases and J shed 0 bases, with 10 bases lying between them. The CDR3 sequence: CASSAYQSTNEKLFF. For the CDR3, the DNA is TGTGCCAGCAGCGCTTACCAGTCAACTAATGAAAAACTGTTTTTT.

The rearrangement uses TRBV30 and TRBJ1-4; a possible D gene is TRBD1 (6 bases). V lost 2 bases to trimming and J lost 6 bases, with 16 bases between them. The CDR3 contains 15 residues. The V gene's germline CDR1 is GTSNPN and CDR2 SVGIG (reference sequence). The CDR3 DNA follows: TGTGCCTGGAGTCAAACAGGGAATCTAGATGAAAAACTGTTTTTT. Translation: CAWSQTGNLDEKLFF. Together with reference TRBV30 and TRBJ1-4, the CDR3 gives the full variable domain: SQTIHQWPATLVQPVGSPLSLECTVEGTSNPNLYWYRQAAGRGLQLLFYSVGIGQISSEVPQNLSASRPQDRQFILSSKKLLLSDSGFYLCAWSQTGNLDEKLFFGSGTQLSVL.

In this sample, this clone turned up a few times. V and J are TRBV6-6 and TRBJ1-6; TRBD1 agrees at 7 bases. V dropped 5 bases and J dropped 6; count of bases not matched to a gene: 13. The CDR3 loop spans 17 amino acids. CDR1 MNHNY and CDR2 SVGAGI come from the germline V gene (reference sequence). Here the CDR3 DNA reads TGTGCCAGCAGTCTAGAGCGACAGGGAACTAGTAATTCACCCCTCCACTTT. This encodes CASSLERQGTSNSPLHF.

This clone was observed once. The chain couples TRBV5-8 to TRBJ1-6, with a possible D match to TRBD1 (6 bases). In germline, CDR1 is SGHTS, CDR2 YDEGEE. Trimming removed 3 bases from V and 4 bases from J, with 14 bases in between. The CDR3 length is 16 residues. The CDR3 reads CASSWGQGQYNSPLHF. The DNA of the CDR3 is TGTGCCAGCAGCTGGGGACAAGGTCAATATAATTCACCCCTCCACTTT.

CDR3 loop: CASSSHPPDTRTYF. In DNA, the CDR3 is TGTGCCAGCAGTTCGCACCCCCCAGATACGAGGACGTACTTC. The gene calls are TRBV27 and TRBJ2-7, with D hard to call. V lost 4 bases and J lost 12, with 22 bases in between. This CDR3 is built from 14 residues. CDR1 and CDR2 (germline): MNHEY, SMNVEV (reference sequence).

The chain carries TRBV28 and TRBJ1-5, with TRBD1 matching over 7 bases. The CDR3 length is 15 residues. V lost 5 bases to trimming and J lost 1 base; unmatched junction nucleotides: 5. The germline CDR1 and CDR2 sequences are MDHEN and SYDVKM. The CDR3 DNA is TGTGCCAGCAGTCTGACAGGGAGGAGCAATCAGCCCCAGCATTTT. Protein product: CASSLTGRSNQPQHF.

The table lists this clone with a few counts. DNA of the CDR3: TGTGCCAGTAGTATAGGGTCAGTAACAGATACGCAGTATTTT. Its translation is CASSIGSVTDTQYF. V and J are TRBV19 and TRBJ2-3; D uncertain. Trimming cost V 1 base and J 3 bases, with 8 bases left between them. CDR3 size: 14 residues. Germline CDR1 and CDR2: LNHDA and SQIVND (reference sequence).

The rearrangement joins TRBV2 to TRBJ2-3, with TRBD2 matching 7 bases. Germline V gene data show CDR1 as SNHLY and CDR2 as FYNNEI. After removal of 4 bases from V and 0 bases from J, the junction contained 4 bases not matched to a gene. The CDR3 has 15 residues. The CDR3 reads CASSGTRQSTDTQYF. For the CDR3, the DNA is TGTGCCAGCAGTGGGACTAGGCAAAGCACAGATACGCAGTATTTT.

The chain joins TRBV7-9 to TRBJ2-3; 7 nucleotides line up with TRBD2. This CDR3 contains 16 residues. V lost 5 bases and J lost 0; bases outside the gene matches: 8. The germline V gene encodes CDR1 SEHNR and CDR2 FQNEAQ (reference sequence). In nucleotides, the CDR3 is TGTGCCAGCAGCCCTCGCTTTAGCGGGAGCACAGATACGCAGTATTTT. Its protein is CASSPRFSGSTDTQYF.

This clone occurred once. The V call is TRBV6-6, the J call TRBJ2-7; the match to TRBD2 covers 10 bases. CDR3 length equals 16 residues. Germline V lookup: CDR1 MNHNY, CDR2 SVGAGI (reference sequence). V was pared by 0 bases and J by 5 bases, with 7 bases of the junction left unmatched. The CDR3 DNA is TGTGCCAGCAGTTACTCCCAACTAGCGGGAATCGACGAGCAGTACTTC. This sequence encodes CASSYSQLAGIDEQYF.

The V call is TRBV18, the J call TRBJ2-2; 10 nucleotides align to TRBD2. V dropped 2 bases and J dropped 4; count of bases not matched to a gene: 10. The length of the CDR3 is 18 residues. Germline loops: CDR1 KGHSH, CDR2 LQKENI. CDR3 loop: CASSPMILAGVSTGELFF. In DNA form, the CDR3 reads TGTGCCAGCTCACCAATGATTCTAGCGGGAGTGAGCACCGGGGAGCTGTTTTTT.